The clone carrying this T cell receptor (beta chain) appeared many times. MiXCR, applied by TCRdb to the reads, yields one record per CDR3 protein. The table shows around 330,000 distinct CDR3 sequences, with about 17% occurring only once. The sample comes from a study of T cell repertoires in cytomegalovirus infection. V lost 2 bases and J 3 bases, leaving 24 bases between the germline ends. Germline lookup yields CDR1 LGHDT and CDR2 YNNKEL (reference sequence). The CDR3 is 19 residues long. The sequencing sample was made of PBMCs. This rearrangement joins TRBV3-1 to TRBJ2-3, with D possibly matching TRBD2 (6 bases). The receptor comes from a human donor in good health (CMV status not recorded). Some clones in this sample may be carry-over from other donors' samples. In DNA form, the CDR3 reads TGTGCCAGCAGCCAAAAAGAGGGCGGGGCTGGTCTACGGACAGATACGCAGTATTTT. Residues: CASSQKEGGAGLRTDTQYF.